These 13 T cell receptor beta chains originate from one sample sequenced in a study of glioma-infiltrating T cells. Amplification of TCR alpha and beta CDR3 regions from RNA used iRepertoire nested multiplex PCR. TCRdb processed the multiplex PCR reads anew with MiXCR; each CDR3 protein has one entry. The table records under 200,000 distinct CDR3 sequences, more than 35% of them present only once. The sample taken for sequencing was glioma tissue, nonneoplastic brain tissue, or PBMCs (not recorded which). These receptors originate from a human donor with low-grade glioma or glioblastoma, undergoing nonglioma brain surgery, or in good health (not recorded which).

Worth noting for this clonotype: A read error may produce the germline difference seen at one junction end. The genes are TRBV12-3 or TRBV12-4 and TRBJ1-6; D possibly corresponds to TRBD1 (6 bases). The CDR3 runs to 14 residues. The CDR3, as DNA: TGTGCCAGCAAGGGACAAGTGAATAATTCACCCCTCAACTTT. It is translated as CASKGQVNNSPLNF.

This clonotype was recorded many times. The V and J genes are TRBV7-2 and TRBJ2-1; 7 bases match TRBD2. The length of the CDR3 is 14 residues. After removal of 4 bases from V and 5 bases from J, the junction contained 5 bases not matched to a gene. Looked up from germline, CDR1 is SGHTA and CDR2 is FQGNSA. CDR3: CASSYQREDNEQFF. The CDR3 bases are TGTGCCAGCAGCTATCAGCGGGAAGACAATGAGCAGTTCTTC.

This clonotype has at least ten counts. This chain connects TRBV28 to TRBJ2-1; D ambiguous. The CDR3 extends over 11 amino acids. Germline V CDR1 and CDR2: MDHEN, SYDVKM. V was cut by 6 bases and J by 5 bases, with 5 bases left in between. The CDR3 region is CASRANNEQFF. The CDR3 DNA is TGTGCCAGCAGGGCTAACAATGAGCAGTTCTTC.

The chain carries TRBV4-1 and TRBJ2-7, with D perhaps matching TRBD2 (6 bases). Per germline, CDR1 MGHRA and CDR2 YSYEKL. This CDR3 is 13 amino acids long. V lost 4 bases to trimming and J lost 4 bases, with 11 bases between them. CDR3 loop: CASSRLASYEQYF. In DNA form, the CDR3 reads TGCGCCAGCAGCCGCCTAGCGTCGTACGAGCAGTACTTC.

V and J are TRBV27 and TRBJ2-7; no clear D gene. CDR3 length: 12 residues. Germline lookup yields CDR1 MNHEY and CDR2 SMNVEV (reference sequence). Between the trimmed V and J ends, which lost 3 bases and 5 bases, there was a span of 8 bases. CDR3 residues: CASSFIEDEQYF. The CDR3 DNA sequence: TGTGCCAGCAGTTTTATAGAGGACGAGCAGTACTTC.

On this clonotype itself: A single base separates this from a much larger clone, so it may be a read error. The chain employs TRBV14 and TRBJ2-1, with TRBD2 matching 7 bases. This CDR3 is 16 amino acids long. Germline V gene lookup returns CDR1 SGHDN and CDR2 FVKESK. The CDR3 DNA reads TGTGCCAGCACCCAAGGTTCTGCGGGGAGGGGAAATGAGCAGTTCTTC. Its translation is CASTQGSAGRGNEQFF.

This clonotype was seen many times. The chain carries TRBV25-1 and TRBJ2-2; 8 nucleotides align to TRBD1. This CDR3 contains 12 residues. V gave up 6 bases and J gave up 12 bases; unmatched junction bases: 6. Germline V CDR1 and CDR2: MGHDK, SYGVNS. The CDR3 bases are TGTGCCAGCAGAGGACAGGGTGGGAAGCTGTTTTTT. It translates to CASRGQGGKLFF.

A note on this clonotype: A read error may explain this, as a much larger clone is one base away. This chain links TRBV7-9 with TRBJ1-1; D remains unclear. This CDR3 comprises 12 residues. Germline loops: CDR1 SEHNR, CDR2 FQNEAQ (reference sequence). This CDR3 reads CASSPSPAEVFF. CDR3 bases: TGTGCCAGCAGCCCCTCCCCAGCTGAAGTTTTCTTT.

Concerning this clonotype: A much larger clone differs by one base, so this may be a read error. V usage is TRBV24-1 and J usage is TRBJ2-5; D gene unclear. The CDR3 totals 13 residues. CDR1 and CDR2 (germline): KGHDR, SFDVKD. The CDR3, as DNA: TGTTCCACCAGTGGTTCTGCGGCCGAGACCCAGTACTTC. As protein: CSTSGSAAETQYF.

The table lists this clonotype with many counts. The V and J genes are TRBV20-1 and TRBJ2-7; TRBD2 matches at 8 bases. This CDR3 region has 14 residues. The V segment lost 2 bases and the J segment 2 bases; nucleotides outside the gene matches: 5. CDR1 is DFQATT and CDR2 is SNEGSKA in the germline V gene (reference sequence). The CDR3 loop is CSARTGTSAYEQYF. The CDR3 DNA is TGCAGTGCTAGAACCGGGACTAGTGCCTACGAGCAGTACTTC.

A note on this clonotype: Germline is not matched at one junction end, which may reflect a read error. The chain carries TRBV3-1 and TRBJ2-5; 10 nucleotides align to TRBD2. CDR1 is LGHDT and CDR2 is YNNKEL in the germline V gene (reference sequence). CDR3 length: 15 residues. The CDR3: CASSQDTAGGETKYF. The CDR3 DNA is TGTGCCAGCAGCCAGGACACAGCGGGAGGGGAGACCAAGTACTTC.

As to this clonotype: With a much larger clone just one base away, this may be a read error. The J gene is TRBJ2-7, the V gene TRBV19, with D possibly matching TRBD2 (6 bases). The CDR3 runs 12 residues. Trimming took 9 bases from V and 3 from J, leaving 12 bases between them. Germline values: CDR1 LNHDA, CDR2 SQIVND (reference sequence). The CDR3 is CASGGADYEQYF. The DNA for the CDR3 is TGTGCCAGCGGGGGAGCAGACTACGAGCAGTACTTC.

This clonotype was recorded many times. The chain recombines TRBV27 with TRBJ2-1; D gene ambiguous. Germline V lookup: CDR1 MNHEY, CDR2 SMNVEV (reference sequence). The germline V and J ends were trimmed by 4 bases and 8 bases, with 9 bases remaining between them. CDR3 length equals 12 residues. The CDR3 DNA is TGTGCCAGCAGTTCCCCTCGCGATGAGCAGTTCTTC. Translation: CASSSPRDEQFF.